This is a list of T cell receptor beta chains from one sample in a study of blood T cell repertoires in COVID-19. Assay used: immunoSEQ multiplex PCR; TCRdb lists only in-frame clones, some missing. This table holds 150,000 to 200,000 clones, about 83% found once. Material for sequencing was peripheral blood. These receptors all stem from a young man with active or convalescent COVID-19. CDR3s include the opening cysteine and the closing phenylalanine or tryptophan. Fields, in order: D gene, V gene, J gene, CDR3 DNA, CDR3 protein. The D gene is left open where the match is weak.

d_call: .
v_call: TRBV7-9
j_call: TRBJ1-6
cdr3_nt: TGTGCCAGCAGCGGAGACAGGAATCATTGGGAGATCCATTCACCCCTCCACTTT
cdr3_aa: CASSGDRNHWEIHSPLHF

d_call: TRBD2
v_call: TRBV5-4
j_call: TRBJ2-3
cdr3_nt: TGTGCCAGCAGCTTGGTTCTAGCGGGGGGCACAGATACGCAGTATTTT
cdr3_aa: CASSLVLAGGTDTQYF

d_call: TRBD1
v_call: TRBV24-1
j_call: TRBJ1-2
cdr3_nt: TGTGCCACCAGTGATTATTCGGGACAGGGTGACTACACCTTC
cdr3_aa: CATSDYSGQGDYTF

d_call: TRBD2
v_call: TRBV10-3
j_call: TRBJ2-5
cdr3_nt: TGTGCCATCAGTGACCTGGGACTAGCGGGGGGGCGTGAGACCCAGTACTTC
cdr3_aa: CAISDLGLAGGRETQYF

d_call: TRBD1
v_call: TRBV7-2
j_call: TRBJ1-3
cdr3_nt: TGTGCCAGCAGCTTAGACCCACAGGGGCGCTCTGGAAACACCATATATTTT
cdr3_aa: CASSLDPQGRSGNTIYF

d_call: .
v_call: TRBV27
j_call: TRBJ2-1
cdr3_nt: TGTGCCAGCAGTTTATGGGGCACTGTTGGGGGCCTTGAGCAGTTCTTC
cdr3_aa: CASSLWGTVGGLEQFF

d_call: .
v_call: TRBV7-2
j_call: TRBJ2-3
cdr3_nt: TGTGCCAGCAGCTTAGGAGGGCTAGCTGGGGGCACAGATACGCAGTATTTT
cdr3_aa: CASSLGGLAGGTDTQYF

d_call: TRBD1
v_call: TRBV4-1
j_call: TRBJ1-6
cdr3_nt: TGCGCCAGCAGCCAAGAAGGCGGGACAGGGCATAATTCACCCCTCCACTTT
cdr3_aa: CASSQEGGTGHNSPLHF

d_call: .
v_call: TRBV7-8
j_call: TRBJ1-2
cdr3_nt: TGTGCCAGCAGGTTACAGGGAAGCCGCGGCTACACCTTC
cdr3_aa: CASRLQGSRGYTF

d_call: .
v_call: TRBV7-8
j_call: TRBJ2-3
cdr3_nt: TGTGCCAGCAGCTTAGCTGCGAGTCATTCTAGCACAGATACGCAGTATTTT
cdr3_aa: CASSLAASHSSTDTQYF

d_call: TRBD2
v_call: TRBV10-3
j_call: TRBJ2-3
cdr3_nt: TGTGCCATCAGCACCGGGACTAGTGGAGTAGATACGCAGTATTTT
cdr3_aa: CAISTGTSGVDTQYF

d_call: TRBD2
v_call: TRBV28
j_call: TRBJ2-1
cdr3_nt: TGTGCCAGCAGCCCCGGGACTACGCGGAACAATGAGCAGTTCTTC
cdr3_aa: CASSPGTTRNNEQFF

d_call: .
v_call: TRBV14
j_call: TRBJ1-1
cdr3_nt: TGTGCCAGCAGCCACTTGGAGGGAGGGAACACTGAAGCTTTCTTT
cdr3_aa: CASSHLEGGNTEAFF

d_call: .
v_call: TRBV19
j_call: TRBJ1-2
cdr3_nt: TGTGCCAGTGGACTGAACTATGGCTACACCTTC
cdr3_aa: CASGLNYGYTF

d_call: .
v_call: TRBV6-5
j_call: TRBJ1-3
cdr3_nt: TGTGCCAGCATGCAGGGGTCAAGAAACACCATATATTTT
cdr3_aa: CASMQGSRNTIYF

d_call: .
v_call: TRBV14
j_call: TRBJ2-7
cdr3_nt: TGTGCCAGCAGCCCGGACTTAACCTACGAGCAGTACTTC
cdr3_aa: CASSPDLTYEQYF

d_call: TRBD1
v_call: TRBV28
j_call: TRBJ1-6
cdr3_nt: TGTGCCAGCAGGGAGGACAGGGAGGATTCACCCCTCCACTTT
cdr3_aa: CASREDREDSPLHF

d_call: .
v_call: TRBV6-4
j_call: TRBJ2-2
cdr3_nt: TGTGCCAGCGGGGGCACGAACACCGGGGAGCTGTTTTTT
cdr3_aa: CASGGTNTGELFF

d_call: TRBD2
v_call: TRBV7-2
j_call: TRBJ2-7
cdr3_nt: TGTGCCAGCAGCTTAGGGGGACTAGCGGAGAGGGTGCAGTACTTC
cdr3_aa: CASSLGGLAERVQYF

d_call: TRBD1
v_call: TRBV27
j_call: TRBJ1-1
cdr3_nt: TGTGCCAGCAGTTTATCCGGGACAGGGGGAGGTCTAGAAGCTTTCTTT
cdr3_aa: CASSLSGTGGGLEAFF

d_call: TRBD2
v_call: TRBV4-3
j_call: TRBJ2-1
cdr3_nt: TGCGCCAGCAGCCAAGATAGCGGGAGTTTAAATGAGCAGTTCTTC
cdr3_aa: CASSQDSGSLNEQFF

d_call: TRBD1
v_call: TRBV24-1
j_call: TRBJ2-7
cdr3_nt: TGTGCCACCAGATCCAGGACAGGGGATGGCGAGCAGTACTTC
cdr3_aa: CATRSRTGDGEQYF

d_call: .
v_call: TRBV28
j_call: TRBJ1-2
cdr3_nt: TGTGCCAGCAGTCCTGGCTGGGGGGGTAGGTTCGGGGACTATGGCTACACCTTC
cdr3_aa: CASSPGWGGRFGDYGYTF

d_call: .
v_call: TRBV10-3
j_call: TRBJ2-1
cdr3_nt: TGTGCCATCAGTGGTAGCTCGACGAGTAATGAGCAGTTCTTC
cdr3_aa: CAISGSSTSNEQFF

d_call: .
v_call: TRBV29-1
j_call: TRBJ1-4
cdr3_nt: TGCAGCGGGCAGGGAAATTTGTTTTTT
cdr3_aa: CSGQGNLFF

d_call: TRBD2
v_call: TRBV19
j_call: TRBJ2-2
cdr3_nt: TGTGCCAGTAGAATGCTAGCGGGATTGGAAACCGGGGAGCTGTTTTTT
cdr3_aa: CASRMLAGLETGELFF

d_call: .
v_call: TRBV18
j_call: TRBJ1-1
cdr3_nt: TGTGCCAGCTCCCAAACCCAGGGAGGGACTGAAGCTTTCTTT
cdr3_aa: CASSQTQGGTEAFF

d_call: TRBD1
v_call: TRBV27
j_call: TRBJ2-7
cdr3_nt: TGTGCCAGCAGTTTAGACAGGGCCTACGAGCAGTACTTC
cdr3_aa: CASSLDRAYEQYF

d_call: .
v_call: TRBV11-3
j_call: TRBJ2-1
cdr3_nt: TGTGCCAGCAGCTCCGCACGGAGGGTGTGGCAGTTCTTC
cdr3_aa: CASSSARRVWQFF

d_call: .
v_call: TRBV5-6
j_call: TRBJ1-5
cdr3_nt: TGTGCCAGCAGCTTGGAGGCGGGGTTCAATCAGCCCCAGCATTTT
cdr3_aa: CASSLEAGFNQPQHF

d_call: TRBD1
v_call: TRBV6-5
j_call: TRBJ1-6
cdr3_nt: TGTGCCAGCAGGGTAGACAGGGACTATAATTCACCCCTCCACTTT
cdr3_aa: CASRVDRDYNSPLHF

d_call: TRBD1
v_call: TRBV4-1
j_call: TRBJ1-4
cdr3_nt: TGCGCCAGCAGCCTCGGGACAGGGGATCCGTCGACTAATGAAAAACTGTTTTTT
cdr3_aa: CASSLGTGDPSTNEKLFF